This T cell receptor (beta chain) was identified in a study of breast tumors, draining lymph nodes, adjacent tissues. Study results and caveats: Compared with lymph nodes, tumors were less diverse; compared with nontumor tissue, more.

TCRdb itself ran the multiplex PCR reads through MiXCR, one entry per CDR3 protein. The sample has roughly 120,000 distinct CDR3 sequences, around 20% seen once. Breast cancer patients provided tissue from their axillary draining lymph nodes. This clonotype was seen repeatedly, ten times or more. Its antigen remains unidentified. This sequence originates from a female donor with breast cancer. Some clones in this sample may be carry-over from other donors' samples. Sequencing was carried out using axillary lymph node tissue.

Here the CDR3 reads CASHNAGGGPNYGYTF. As DNA, the CDR3 is TGTGCCAGCCATAATGCAGGGGGCGGCCCTAACTATGGCTACACCTTC. This chain uses TRBV6-6 with TRBJ1-2, with 8 nucleotides matching TRBD1. With 8 bases clipped from V and 0 bases from J, the junction kept 11 bases outside the gene matches. Germline assignment: CDR1 MNHNY and CDR2 SVGAGI (reference sequence). The CDR3 spans 16 residues.